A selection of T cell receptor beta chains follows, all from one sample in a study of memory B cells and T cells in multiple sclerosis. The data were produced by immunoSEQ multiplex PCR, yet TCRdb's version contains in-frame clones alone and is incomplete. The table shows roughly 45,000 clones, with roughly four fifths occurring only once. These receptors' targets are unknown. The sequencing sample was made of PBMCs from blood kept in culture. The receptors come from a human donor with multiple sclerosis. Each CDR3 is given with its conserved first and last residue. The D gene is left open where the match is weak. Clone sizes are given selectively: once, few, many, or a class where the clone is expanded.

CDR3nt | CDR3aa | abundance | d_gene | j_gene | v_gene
TGTGCCAGCAGCTTAGCCCAGTTCCCCACAGATACGCAGTATTTT | CASSLAQFPTDTQYF | . | . | TRBJ2-3 | TRBV7-8
TGTGCCAGCAGCGTATATATGGGGGCGGAAGCTTTCTTT | CASSVYMGAEAFF | . | . | TRBJ1-1 | TRBV9
TGTGCCAGCAGCGCACAGGGGGCGCACGGCTACACCTTC | CASSAQGAHGYTF | . | TRBD1 | TRBJ1-2 | TRBV6-5
TGTGCCAGCAGTTTACGGCGACTCCTAGCAGGTTCACCCCTCCACTTT | CASSLRRLLAGSPLHF | . | . | TRBJ1-6 | TRBV28
TGTGCCAGCAGCCTGGCAGGGGGCGCAGGCTACACCTTC | CASSLAGGAGYTF | few | TRBD1 | TRBJ1-2 | TRBV5-4
TGTGCCAGCATGTGGGGTATCGCTGAAGCTTTCTTT | CASMWGIAEAFF | . | . | TRBJ1-1 | TRBV28
TGTGCCAGCAGTGCAACAGGGGGCTACACTGAAGCTTTCTTT | CASSATGGYTEAFF | . | TRBD1 | TRBJ1-1 | TRBV6-1
TGTGCCAGCAGCGTATTCTCCGGAGACGGAAAGACCTATGGCTACACCTTC | CASSVFSGDGKTYGYTF | . | . | TRBJ1-2 | TRBV7-2
TGTGCCAGCAGCGTAGAAAGCAGGGACACTGAAGCTTTCTTT | CASSVESRDTEAFF | . | . | TRBJ1-1 | TRBV9
TGTGCCTGGAGGGTCGGGGGGGACAATGGCTACACCTTC | CAWRVGGDNGYTF | few | . | TRBJ1-2 | TRBV30
TGTGCCAGCAGCTCCCAGGGAACTAGCGGGGTCCTAAATGAGCAGTTCTTC | CASSSQGTSGVLNEQFF | . | TRBD2 | TRBJ2-1 | TRBV7-9
TGTGCCAGCAGCTTGGGAAGGTCGGACAGGGAAGCTTTCTTT | CASSLGRSDREAFF | . | TRBD1 | TRBJ1-1 | TRBV5-8
TGTGCCAGTACCGCGACAGATTCCTTTAATTCACCCCTCCACTTT | CASTATDSFNSPLHF | . | . | TRBJ1-6 | TRBV6-5
TGTGCCAGCAGCGGGGGCCGGGGCCCCCTCCACTTT | CASSGGRGPLHF | . | . | TRBJ1-6 | TRBV6-5
TGCAGCGTCCACGGGGGGGCGCTTGCTTTCTTT | CSVHGGALAFF | once | . | TRBJ1-1 | TRBV29-1
TGCAGCGTTGAGGACCTCTACGAGCAGTACTTC | CSVEDLYEQYF | . | . | TRBJ2-7 | TRBV29-1
TGTGCCAGCAGTGATATCTATAATTCACCCCTCCACTTT | CASSDIYNSPLHF | once | . | TRBJ1-6 | TRBV27
TGTGCCAGCAGCCCCGGCGTAGCCGAGGGCTCCTACAATGAGCAGTTCTTC | CASSPGVAEGSYNEQFF | once | . | TRBJ2-1 | TRBV7-8
TGTGCCAGCAGTGATAATCCCAAGGGTCAGCCCCAGCATTTT | CASSDNPKGQPQHF | . | . | TRBJ1-5 | TRBV6-1
TGCGCCAGCAGACAGGGCAATGAGCAGTTCTTC | CASRQGNEQFF | . | . | TRBJ2-1 | TRBV10-1
TGTGCCAGCAGCCCGGGACAGCCGAATTCACCCCTCCACTTT | CASSPGQPNSPLHF | . | TRBD1 | TRBJ1-6 | TRBV7-2
TGTGCCAGCAGCTTGGGTATTCTGGGCTACAATGAGCAGTTCTTC | CASSLGILGYNEQFF | . | . | TRBJ2-1 | TRBV7-6
TGTGCCAGCAGCGTAGGGACTAGCGGGGGATCCTACGAGCAGTACTTC | CASSVGTSGGSYEQYF | . | TRBD2 | TRBJ2-7 | TRBV9
TGTGCCATCAGTGCCCTCACGAGCTCTGGAAACACCATATATTTT | CAISALTSSGNTIYF | . | . | TRBJ1-3 | TRBV10-3
TGTGCCAGCAGCGACGGGACAGGGTGGGAAGATACGCAGTATTTT | CASSDGTGWEDTQYF | few | TRBD1 | TRBJ2-3 | TRBV5-8
TGTGCCAGCAGGACGGACTACCCCCGCACAGATACGCAGTATTTT | CASRTDYPRTDTQYF | . | . | TRBJ2-3 | TRBV2
TGTGTATACTTGGGCTTGGAAAACACCATATATTTT | CVYLGLENTIYF | . | . | TRBJ1-3 | TRBV19
TGTGCCATCAGTGAGCCGTCCGGTAAGGGGGCGAAAGAGCAGTACTTC | CAISEPSGKGAKEQYF | . | TRBD1 | TRBJ2-7 | TRBV10-3
TGTGCCAGCAGGGGGGCAGGTGAGCAGTACTTC | CASRGAGEQYF | few | . | TRBJ2-7 | TRBV27
TGTGCCAGCAGCGGAAGGGTGGGACAGGGGGCTTTCTATGGCTACACCTTC | CASSGRVGQGAFYGYTF | . | TRBD1 | TRBJ1-2 | TRBV5-4
TGCGCCAGCAGCCAATCACGTTTTGGACTATCGGGCAATGAGCAGTTCTTC | CASSQSRFGLSGNEQFF | . | . | TRBJ2-1 | TRBV4-3
TGTGCCAGCAGCCCAGGGGTCTCTGGGGCCAACGTCCTGACTTTC | CASSPGVSGANVLTF | . | . | TRBJ2-6 | TRBV5-6
TGTGCCAGCCTTGTCTCGGGGACCCAGTACTTC | CASLVSGTQYF | . | . | TRBJ2-5 | TRBV7-9
TGTGCCAGCAGCGTAGACGTTGGCCGATCAAGGGAAAAACTGTTTTTT | CASSVDVGRSREKLFF | . | . | TRBJ1-4 | TRBV9
TGTGCCAGCAGCCGTCGGGGAGGGACTAGCTCGATCTTC | CASSRRGGTSSIF | . | TRBD2 | TRBJ2-1 | TRBV5-6
TGTGCCACCAGCGCTACCGGGACAGGGCTCAACTTC | CATSATGTGLNF | . | TRBD1 | TRBJ2-7 | TRBV15
TGTGCCAGCAGCTTATTGGGACAGGGAAATCAGCCCCAGCATTTT | CASSLLGQGNQPQHF | . | TRBD1 | TRBJ1-5 | TRBV5-6
TGTGCCTTTCCCGACAGGATCAACTATGGCTACACCTTC | CAFPDRINYGYTF | . | . | TRBJ1-2 | TRBV30
TGTGCCAGCGGAACAGGGGCTGGGGCCAACGTCCTGACTTTC | CASGTGAGANVLTF | . | TRBD1 | TRBJ2-6 | TRBV2
TGTGCCACCAGCAGAGATGCGACGGTGCTTGGCTACACCTTC | CATSRDATVLGYTF | . | . | TRBJ1-2 | TRBV15